This T cell receptor (beta chain) was retrieved from a study of cytomegalovirus exposure and HLA in healthy donors. TCRdb keeps only in-frame clones here, not all; method: immunoSEQ multiplex PCR. Of 130,000 to 150,000 clones detected, over 80% appear once; the ten largest clones hold under 5%. With 0 bases removed from V and 0 bases from J, the gap between germline ends came to 9 bases. The germline gives CDR1 MRHNA, CDR2 SNTAGT. The CDR3 sequence is 17 residues long. J is TRBJ2-6 and V is TRBV6-4; maybe TRBD2 (7 bases). This receptor was obtained from a man between 18 and 35 years old in good health and CMV-seropositive. What was sequenced was PBMCs. CDR3 sequence: CASSDSAGASGANVLTF. DNA of the CDR3: TGTGCCAGCAGTGACTCGGCGGGGGCCTCTGGGGCCAACGTCCTGACTTTC.